Below are 13 T cell receptor beta chains sequenced from a single sample in a study of T cells expressing NK-cell markers. TCRdb re-called the 5' RACE reads and shows each CDR3 protein once, DNA omitted. This specimen shows around 470,000 distinct CDR3 sequences; the ten leading clones hold over 1.3%. Sample: blood T cells: a sorted CD56 or NKG2C T cell subset, CD4+ or CD8+ T cells, or bulk PBMC T cells (not recorded which). Receptor source: a woman in her 50s in good health.

CDR3 residues: CASILLPMSGANVLTF. The chain joins TRBV12-3 or TRBV12-4 to TRBJ2-6; the D call of TRBD2 rests on TCRdb alone, since no DNA is present to check it. The CDR3 sequence is 16 residues long.

This chain joins TRBV9 and TRBJ2-1; with no DNA, the TCRdb D assignment of TRBD1 cannot be verified. The CDR3 sequence is 13 residues long. Germline CDR1 and CDR2: SGDLS and YYNGEE. The CDR3 spells CASSVGGGGVMFF.

V usage is TRBV20-1 and J usage is TRBJ1-6; TCRdb designates TRBD1, a call that cannot be tested without DNA. Germline loops: CDR1 DFQATT, CDR2 SNEGSKA (reference sequence). The CDR3 sequence is 12 residues long. The CDR3 spells CSASRSGTLLHF.

The gene calls are TRBV15 and TRBJ2-7; the D gene TCRdb calls, TRBD1, cannot be checked with no DNA. The CDR3 is 12 residues long. Per the germline V gene, CDR1 is LNHNV and CDR2 is YYDKDF (reference sequence). The CDR3 is CATGTDPYEQYF.

CDR3 residues: CASSLFGVLGANVLTF. The chain has TRBV27 and TRBJ2-6. Germline values: CDR1 MNHEY, CDR2 SMNVEV (reference sequence). CDR3 size: 16 residues.

The rearrangement uses TRBV12-3 or TRBV12-4 and TRBJ1-5; there is no DNA to check the TCRdb D call of TRBD1. CDR3 length: 15 residues. CDR3 residues: CASSPPGGADQPQHF.

The V call is TRBV5-6, the J call TRBJ2-7; TCRdb returns TRBD2, unconfirmable since there is no DNA. Germline lookup yields CDR1 SGHDT and CDR2 YYEEEE. The CDR3 totals 14 residues. The CDR3 reads CASSFGSDLVGQYF.

The gene calls are TRBV11-2 and TRBJ1-1; TCRdb designates TRBD1, a call that cannot be tested without DNA. There are 13 residues in the CDR3. CDR1 and CDR2 (germline): SGHAT, FQNNGV. CDR3 protein: CASSWGFGTEAFF.

V usage is TRBV12-3 or TRBV12-4 and J usage is TRBJ2-3; the TCRdb D gene call, TRBD2, has no DNA to confirm it. The CDR3 runs to 17 residues. The CDR3 loop reads CASTPKRTSSRTDTQYF.

This chain links TRBV5-6 with TRBJ2-1; TCRdb gives TRBD2 as the D gene, but with no DNA this cannot be confirmed. The CDR3 length is 15 residues. Per germline, CDR1 SGHDT and CDR2 YYEEEE. This CDR3 reads CASSFAGRALSEQFF.

The rearrangement uses TRBV7-2 and TRBJ2-6; the TCRdb D gene call, TRBD2, has no DNA to confirm it. CDR1 and CDR2 (germline): SGHTA, FQGNSA. The CDR3 has 20 amino acids. CDR3 amino acids: CASSLSASGRAGAGANVLTF.

The chain recombines TRBV5-1 with TRBJ1-2; the TRBD1 assignment by TCRdb is unverifiable without DNA. Germline V CDR1 and CDR2: SGHRS, YFSETQ. CDR3 length: 13 residues. This CDR3 reads CASSSGQGRGYTF.

The V gene is TRBV6-2 or TRBV6-3, the J gene TRBJ2-3. The CDR3 totals 14 residues. Germline CDR1 and CDR2: MNHEY and SVGEGT. CDR3 region: CASRQRGRTDTQYF.